This T cell receptor beta chain comes out of a study of spatial heterogeneity in lung cancer (dated by TCRdb to 2018 to 2020). Notes on the research overall: Beta-chain transcripts were consistently detected in greater numbers than alpha-chain transcripts, which likely reflected higher beta-chain transcript abundance. In the raw uncorrected reads, each unique combination of TCR and UMI appeared more than ten times on average. The study quantitatively compared TCR alpha and beta repertoires across multiple tumor regions, matched nontumor lung and blood in non-small cell lung cancer. Nonsynonymous mutation counts, determined by whole-exome sequencing of tumor tissue, were related to TCR repertoire features. Both alpha and beta chains were TCR-sequenced in approximately 200 tumor regions, under 80 matched nontumor lung samples and 55 to 60 PBMC samples obtained at surgery.

What the time point label conveys for this sample: sample taken at primary tumor resection. Whole RNA extracted from tumor and nontumor lung tissue, or from cryopreserved PBMC samples, was used for TCR sequencing without cell sorting. The donors were 60 to 80 patients from the lung TRACERx cohort who had early-stage, untreated non-small cell lung cancer. A patient was chosen for TCR sequencing only when enough RNA was available from at least two tumor regions. Overall results and qualifications from the work: Confirming at a functional level the hypothesis that regional TCRs recognize regional mutations was considered to require additional single-cell paired TCR alpha and beta sequencing. Ubiquitous expanded tumor TCRs showed up in blood more often at tumor resection than at routine follow-up.

This clonotype has a count of ten or more. Its antigen is still unknown. Per-nucleotide qualities are absent, and no much larger clonotype sits a single base away. Library generation was performed with 5' RACE. Sequencer: NextSeq 500. In the TCR library protocol, a unique molecular identifier was attached to each TCR cDNA molecule so that PCR and sequencing errors could be corrected. Per the authors' processing: Decombinator tools were used for TCR identification, UMI-based error correction and CDR3 extraction. TCRs above a frequency of 2 per 1,000, corresponding to the top 1% of the tumor frequency distribution, were defined as expanded. Renyi diversity was computed with the R vegan package after each repertoire had been subsampled 100 times to 5,000 TCRs. CDR3 similarity networks were constructed using string-kernel similarity of amino acid triplets, with links drawn between CDR3s whose pairwise similarity was above 0.82. The public reads were quality trimmed at Q25 with fastp and then assembled into clones with MiXCR by TCRdb, keeping productive beta chains. Records with the same CDR3 protein are collapsed into one entry carrying the most frequent genes and DNA. The V and J calls were determined by TCRdb, not by the authors. The sample contains roughly 60,000 distinct CDR3 sequences, 7.5% to 8.5% of them found a single time. The ten top clones hold around 15% of the sample.

CDR1 and CDR2, per the germline V gene, are SQVTM and ANQGSEA. The CDR3 runs 14 amino acids, cysteine and phenylalanine included. Kept here is only the CDR3 DNA, which spans 42 bases and is read in frame from base 1. V gives up 6 bases and J gives up 0 bases, and the segment between their germline ends measures 12 bases. The sample consisted of PBMCs, taken at surgery. The chain is made from TRBV29-1 and TRBJ1-5; TRBD1 is perhaps the D gene, given 5 matching bases. This TCR was recovered from a female donor with early-stage non-small cell lung cancer. This receptor has the CDR3 CSVKAGNSNQPQHF. The sequence in DNA is TGCAGCGTGAAGGCAGGGAATAGCAATCAGCCCCAGCATTTT.